One and the same sample provided the 21 T cell receptor beta chains below, sequenced in a study of tumor-infiltrating lymphocytes in primary liver carcinoma. Germline DNA was extracted too, while blood RNA derived from unsorted whole blood. The authors made TCR beta cDNA from about 500 ng total RNA with a constant-region primer. Slightly modified ARM-PCR with three nested multiplex PCR rounds yielded TCR beta libraries. It was with TRBV1-TRBV30 forward primers and a C-beta reverse primer that the first two PCR rounds were run, at 10 to 11 cycles each. MiXCR, applied by TCRdb to the multiplex PCR reads, yields one record per CDR3 protein. The table records about 210,000 distinct CDR3 sequences, less than 70% of them present only once. The specimen was peripheral blood. All receptors derive from a woman aged 55-75 years with primary liver carcinoma and hepatitis B virus infection.

A note on this clonotype: Mismatch with germline at one junction end may stem from a read error. The rearrangement uses TRBV28 and TRBJ2-2, with D perhaps TRBD1 or TRBD2 (5 bases each). This CDR3 has 16 residues. Germline V gene sequence: CDR1 MDHEN, CDR2 SYDVKM. The CDR3 DNA reads TGTGCCAGCGGTGTAGGGACGGCCACTAACACCGGGGAGCTGTCTTTT. Protein product: CASGVGTATNTGELSF.

On this clonotype itself: One end of the junction varies from germline; a read error may be responsible. The J gene is TRBJ2-7, the V gene TRBV2; D might be TRBD2 (5 bases). Looked up from germline, CDR1 is SNHLY and CDR2 is FYNNEI. This CDR3 region has 17 residues. For the CDR3, the DNA is TGTGCCAGCAACCTCCTGGAGGACTCCACGGCATACTACGAGCAGAACTTC. Amino acid sequence: CASNLLEDSTAYYEQNF.

The chain carries TRBV11-2 and TRBJ2-7; 10 bases match TRBD2. Unmatched junction bases numbered 15, after V lost 5 bases and J lost 11 bases. Germline V gives CDR1 SGHAT, CDR2 FQNNGV. CDR3 length: 15 residues. This CDR3 reads CASSPGTSDLVDEYF. In DNA form, the CDR3 reads TGTGCCAGCAGCCCGGGGACTAGCGACCTCGTGGATGAGTACTTC.

A note on this clonotype: This may arise from a read error, as a much more abundant clone is one base away. V and J are TRBV12-3 or TRBV12-4 and TRBJ2-1, with D possibly being TRBD2 (6 bases). The CDR3 is 16 amino acids. Trimming left V 6 bases short and J 4 bases short, with 19 bases between. CDR3 coding DNA: TGTGCCAGCAGGTCCATCGGGATTAGCGGATACAATGAGCAGTTCTTC. Translation: CASRSIGISGYNEQFF.

At least ten counts were recorded for this clonotype. The rearrangement joins TRBV29-1 to TRBJ1-1; no reliable D call. The CDR3 sequence is 13 residues long. The V and J ends lost 7 bases and 2 bases respectively, with 14 bases between them. Germline V lookup: CDR1 SQVTM, CDR2 ANQGSEA. The CDR3 sequence is CSAGTDTNTEAFF. CDR3 nucleotides: TGCAGCGCGGGAACCGATACCAACACTGAAGCTTTCTTT.

This chain links TRBV28 with TRBJ2-7; 13 nucleotides match TRBD2. The CDR3 runs 19 residues. The V and J ends lost 3 bases and 4 bases, in that order; junction bases with no gene match: 15. Germline loops: CDR1 MDHEN, CDR2 SYDVKM. CDR3 loop: CASSFRVGTSGILRYEQYF. The CDR3 coding sequence is TGTGCCAGCAGTTTTAGAGTGGGGACTAGCGGGATACTAAGGTACGAGCAGTACTTC.

Regarding this clonotype: A much more abundant neighbour one base away suggests this may be a read error. The chain has TRBV6-6 and TRBJ1-5, with a possible D match to TRBD1 (6 bases). Per germline, CDR1 MNHNY and CDR2 SVGAGI (reference sequence). The CDR3 has 13 residues. CDR3 protein: CTSRDTGSAPQHF. In DNA form, the CDR3 reads TGTACCAGCAGGGACACAGGGTCGGCGCCCCAGCATTTT.

Comment on this clonotype: A read error may explain this, as a much larger clone is one base away. The chain combines TRBV4-2 with TRBJ2-2; 7 positions match TRBD1. The germline V gene has CDR1 LGHNA and CDR2 YNFKEQ. This CDR3 is built from 15 residues. J was trimmed by 6 bases and V by 0 bases; bases with no gene match: 4. The CDR3 DNA reads as TGTGCCAGCAGCCAAGACAGGGGGTACTCCGGGGAGCTGTTTTTT. It codes for CASSQDRGYSGELFF.

In the case of this clonotype: One junction end disagrees with the germline gene, perhaps due to a read error. The J gene is TRBJ2-2, the V gene TRBV6-2 or TRBV6-3, with D perhaps TRBD1 or TRBD2 (5 bases each). The CDR3 runs to 16 residues. Germline V CDR1 and CDR2: MNHEY, SVGEGT. The CDR3 bases are TGTACCAGCAGTTCCCGGACGGATTGGGGCACCGGGAAGCTGTTTTTT. Amino acid sequence: CTSSSRTDWGTGKLFF.

V gene TRBV14 combines with J gene TRBJ2-7; D remains unclear. The germline V and J ends were trimmed by 6 bases and 2 bases, with 14 bases remaining between them. CDR1 is SGHDN, CDR2 FVKESK, per germline. This CDR3 has 14 residues. The CDR3 nucleotides read TGTGCCAGCAGTGCGGCTTATCTGACCTACGAGCAGTACTTC. Its translation is CASSAAYLTYEQYF.

Comment on this clonotype: At one of its ends the junction is not consistent with the germline gene, which may arise from a read error. The V gene is TRBV11-1, the J gene TRBJ2-3; perhaps TRBD1 as D (6 bases). This CDR3 has 14 amino acids. Germline V gene data show CDR1 as SGHAT and CDR2 as FQDESV (reference sequence). CDR3 in DNA: TGTGCCAGCAGCCTAGACAGGAGCGCAGATATGCAGTATTTT. Its protein is CASSLDRSADMQYF.

In the case of this clonotype: A read error is likely, as this CDR3 ends without the conserved phenylalanine or tryptophan. The rearrangement links TRBV5-1 to TRBJ2-1, with TRBD2 identical over 9 bases. Germline V gives CDR1 SGHRS, CDR2 YFSETQ. CDR3 length equals 14 residues. The CDR3 loop is CTSSFSGSRDEQFL. In DNA, the CDR3 is TGCACCAGCAGCTTTAGCGGGAGCCGGGATGAGCAGTTCTTA.

Details on this clonotype: A clone one base away is much larger, so this may be a read error. This rearrangement joins TRBV12-3 or TRBV12-4 to TRBJ1-5, with D unresolved. V was shortened by 6 bases and J by 2 bases, with 14 bases between the two germline ends. CDR3 length equals 15 residues. CDR3 nucleotides: TGTGCCAGCAGCTGGGGTACCCCATGCAATCAGCCCCAGCATTTT. Translated, it gives CASSWGTPCNQPQHF.

The chain has TRBV11-2 and TRBJ2-7, with D tentatively TRBD1 (5 bases). The CDR3 covers 15 residues. The V gene lost 4 bases and the J gene lost 10 bases, with 23 bases spanning the gap. Germline assignment: CDR1 SGHAT and CDR2 FQNNGV. The CDR3 bases are TGTGCCAGCAGCTCAGATGCAGGCCCAGGGTGCGATCAGTACTTC. It yields the protein CASSSDAGPGCDQYF.

This clonotype turned up a few times. V is TRBV6-5 and J is TRBJ2-1; 7 bases align to TRBD2. The CDR3 contains 13 residues. From germline, CDR1 is MNHEY and CDR2 SVGAGI. J lost 6 bases, V lost 5 bases, and 4 bases had no gene match. In nucleotides, the CDR3 is TGTGCCAGCAGTAGACTAGCCTCCAATGAGCAGTTCTTC. Encoded protein: CASSRLASNEQFF.

This clonotype was counted between two and nine times. This chain joins TRBV5-6 and TRBJ2-7; possibly TRBD1 for D (6 bases). The CDR3 is 17 amino acids. The V end was cut by 0 bases, the J end by 2 bases, with 18 bases between. Germline CDR1 SGHDT, CDR2 YYEEEE. This CDR3 reads CASSLGPRGHTTYEQYF. CDR3 coding DNA: TGTGCCAGCAGCTTGGGCCCCAGGGGACACACTACCTACGAGCAGTACTTC.

This clonotype showed up just once. J is TRBJ2-7 and V is TRBV6-5; D not certain. V was pared by 0 bases and J by 0 bases, with 9 bases between. The CDR3 loop spans 15 amino acids. Per germline, CDR1 MNHEY and CDR2 SVGAGI. CDR3 bases: TGTGCCAGCAGTTACTCGCAGTGGATCTCCTACGAGCAGTACTTC. The encoded protein is CASSYSQWISYEQYF.

This clonotype was observed at least ten times. The chain carries TRBV6-1 and TRBJ2-2, with D perhaps matching TRBD2 (6 bases). The CDR3 runs to 16 residues. Germline assignment: CDR1 MNHNS and CDR2 SASEGT. The germline V and J ends were trimmed by 4 bases and 4 bases, with 16 bases remaining between them. The DNA for the CDR3 is TGTGCCAGCAGTGGCTATGGGACTCCCTTCACCGGGGAGCTGTTTTTT. It specifies CASSGYGTPFTGELFF.

For this clonotype: An end of the junction differs from the germline gene, which may be a read error. The chain carries TRBV12-3 or TRBV12-4 and TRBJ1-1; D unresolved. The CDR3 length is 12 residues. In DNA form, the CDR3 reads TGTGCCGGCAGGCCGACAAACACTGAAGCTTTCTTT. As protein: CAGRPTNTEAFF.

V usage is TRBV5-1 and J usage is TRBJ2-5; D gene uncertain. The CDR3 is made up of 15 amino acids. Germline CDR1 is SGHRS and CDR2 is YFSETQ. The germline V and J ends were trimmed by 0 bases and 5 bases, with 14 bases remaining between them. The CDR3, as DNA: TGCGCCAGCAGCTTGGGGACCACCACCCCGGAGACCCAGTACTTC. Amino acids: CASSLGTTTPETQYF.

This sequence joins TRBV30 and TRBJ2-1, with 7 bases aligning to TRBD2. CDR3 length: 18 amino acids. The germline CDR1 and CDR2 sequences are GTSNPN and SVGIG (reference sequence). V dropped 4 bases and J dropped 5; count of bases not matched to a gene: 20. The CDR3 nucleotides read TGTGCCTGGATCTCCCCCCGGCTAGCGCGGGAGTTTGACAATGAGCAGTTCTTC. This codes for CAWISPRLAREFDNEQFF. The whole variable domain, remainder taken from reference TRBV30 and TRBJ2-1, is SQTIHQWPATLVQPVGSPLSLECTVEGTSNPNLYWYRQAAGRGLQLLFYSVGIGQISSEVPQNLSASRPQDRQFILSSKKLLLSDSGFYLCAWISPRLAREFDNEQFFGPGTRLTVL.